This T cell receptor beta chain came from a study of blood T cell repertoires in COVID-19. At the level of the study: Sample material is recorded as cDNA or gDNA derived from T cells, B-cell-depleted T cells, or PBMCs.

Which cohort a participant joined came from the clinical history participants gave. Source study methods: Reference gene primer amplification gave nucleated cell count estimates. This table comes from immunoSEQ multiplex PCR, and its TCRdb copy is limited to in-frame clones, with some not included. From that table come the V and J calls and clone size; the DNA was used to work out D and trimming. The sample consists of approximately 150,000 clones, approximately 80% of them appearing once. Losses at the gene ends were 5 bases for V and 1 base for J; bases not matched to a gene: 3. Germline assignment: CDR1 SGHDT and CDR2 YYEEEE. This CDR3 is built from 13 residues.

Source material: PBMCs or T cells enriched from blood (not recorded which). The receptor was isolated from a woman in her thirties or forties who had recovered from COVID-19. The V and J genes are TRBV5-6 and TRBJ2-7; TRBD1 aligns across 7 bases. The CDR3 region has the DNA TGTGCCAGCAGTTTGACAGGGTCCTACGAGCAGTACTTC. It codes for CASSLTGSYEQYF.